The entry below gives a single T cell receptor (beta chain) sequence along with its context. Its antigen is not identified. 60 Vbeta and 13 Jbeta primers were used in PCR. Clones were sequenced by immunoSEQ multiplex PCR, and TCRdb holds only the in-frame ones, with some missing. The sample gives over 80,000 clones, roughly 76% of which show up once; about 3.5% is in the top ten. The data were taken from a study of cytomegalovirus exposure and HLA in healthy donors. J was trimmed by 1 base and V by 3 bases; bases with no gene match: 7. Germline loops: CDR1 SGDLS, CDR2 YYNGEE. This CDR3 spans 15 amino acids. Study-wide results and caveats: Among CMV-associated TCR beta chains, most appeared HLA-restricted in a later analysis.

This rearrangement joins TRBV9 to TRBJ2-7; 7 nucleotides line up with TRBD1. Sequenced input: PBMCs. The TCR originated in a man aged 35-49 years in good health and CMV-seronegative. The CDR3 loop is CASSEGAAESYEQYF. In DNA, the CDR3 is TGTGCCAGCAGCGAGGGGGCGGCAGAATCCTACGAGCAGTACTTC.